A selection of T cell receptor beta chains follows, all from one sample in a study of shared clonotypes between healthy human individuals. Here immunoSEQ multiplex PCR was the method, and the copy in TCRdb shows in-frame clones only, minus some. Of some 490,000 clones in the sample, 78% were seen once. The sample taken for sequencing was PBMCs. Every receptor here comes from a woman in her forties in good health. Some clones in this sample may be carry-over from other donors' samples. Both conserved end residues are part of each CDR3. Each record gives: J gene, D gene, clone size, V gene, CDR3 DNA, CDR3 protein. A D gene is named only where the DNA matches it firmly. Only part of the rows carry a size: once, few, many, or a class if the clone is expanded.

>TRBJ1-5|-|few|TRBV28
TGTGCCAGCAGTTCACAGGTCAATCAGCCCCAGCATTTT
CASSSQVNQPQHF
>TRBJ2-1|-|-|TRBV27
TGTGCCAGCAGAACAAATGATGAGCAGTTCTTC
CASRTNDEQFF
>TRBJ1-1|TRBD1|-|TRBV5-1
TGCGCCAGCAGCCCCTTTGGAGGAGGGGGCGCGGCTAACACTGAAGCTTTCTTT
CASSPFGGGGAANTEAFF
>TRBJ2-2|-|-|TRBV5-1
TGCGCCAGCAGCTTGGGGGGGTCGACGAACACCGGGGAGCTGTTTTTT
CASSLGGSTNTGELFF
>TRBJ1-2|-|-|TRBV15
TGTGCCACCAGCAGGTGGCAGAACTATGGCTACACCTTC
CATSRWQNYGYTF
>TRBJ2-5|-|-|TRBV5-1
TGCGCCAGCAGCTTGGACCAAGAGGCCCAGTACTTC
CASSLDQEAQYF
>TRBJ2-5|-|once|TRBV23-1
TGCGCCAGCAGTCCCCGCGGAGTTGAAGAGACCCAGTACTTC
CASSPRGVEETQYF
>TRBJ2-5|-|-|TRBV14
TGTGCCAGCAGCCCATTGGAAGGCGGAGGATGGGGCCAGTACTTC
CASSPLEGGGWGQYF
>TRBJ2-7|-|-|TRBV28
TGTGCCAGTTATAGCGGCTCCTACGAGCAGTACTTC
CASYSGSYEQYF
>TRBJ2-1|TRBD2|once|TRBV11-3
TGTGCCAGCAGCTCCGGGACTAGTTTAGTATTTGAGCAGTTCTTC
CASSSGTSLVFEQFF
>TRBJ2-6|TRBD1|-|TRBV4-3
TGCGCCAGCAGCGCCCGGGACAGCCACTCTGGGGCCAACGTCCTGACTTTC
CASSARDSHSGANVLTF
>TRBJ1-3|-|-|TRBV5-1
TGCGCCAGCAGCTTGGCCGAGGGAGGTGGAAACACCATATATTTT
CASSLAEGGGNTIYF
>TRBJ2-3|-|few|TRBV29-1
TGCAGCGTTGTCGGCCAGCGGAGCACAGATACGCAGTATTTT
CSVVGQRSTDTQYF
>TRBJ2-6|-|-|TRBV15
TGTGCCACCAGCCCAGGGGACCCAGTCTCTGGGGCCAACGTCCTGACTTTC
CATSPGDPVSGANVLTF
>TRBJ2-5|TRBD2|-|TRBV5-4
TGTGCCAGCAGCTTTCGACTAGCGAACCAAGAGACCCAGTACTTC
CASSFRLANQETQYF